Listed below are T cell receptor beta chains from one sample, sequenced in a study of T cells in Graves' hyperthyroidism and ophthalmopathy. TCRdb independently ran MiXCR on the multiplex PCR reads; one entry per CDR3 protein. The table shows about 680,000 distinct CDR3 sequences, with around 40% occurring only once. Sequencing used blood. The receptor source for this set is a woman in her thirties or forties with Graves' hyperthyroidism. CDR3s include the opening cysteine and the closing phenylalanine or tryptophan. D genes are given only for firm matches. For some rows the clone size is stated as once, few or many, or as a class when expanded; others skip it.

>TRBJ1-1|few|TRBD1|TRBV12-3/TRBV12-4
TGTGCCAGCAGTTCGGGGGCTGACAGGGCCGGCACTGAAGCTTTCTTT
CASSSGADRAGTEAFF
>TRBJ2-7|-|-|TRBV20-1
TGCAGTGCTAATACCTTATGGCCTCTTCCCTACGAGCAGTACTTC
CSANTLWPLPYEQYF
>TRBJ2-2|few|-|TRBV5-1
TGCGCCAGCAGCCTCAAGTGGGTCAGAGGCTCGGGGACCGGGGAGCTGTTTTTT
CASSLKWVRGSGTGELFF
>TRBJ1-2|-|-|TRBV29-1
TGCAGCGCCGACTTAGAGCACACCGGGGATGGCTACACCTTC
CSADLEHTGDGYTF
>TRBJ2-7|-|-|TRBV7-9
TGTGCCAGCAGCTTAGCCCCCCGACAGGTCTGGGACTATCCCTCCTACGAGCAGTACTTC
CASSLAPRQVWDYPSYEQYF
>TRBJ2-5|many|TRBD1|TRBV7-8
TGTGCCAGCAGCTCCCTCGGGACAGCTGGGACCCAGTACTTC
CASSSLGTAGTQYF
>TRBJ2-6|-|-|TRBV14
TGTGCCAGCAGCCAAGGGGGAACAGGGTACTCTGGGGCCAACGTCCTGACTTTC
CASSQGGTGYSGANVLTF
>TRBJ1-1|-|TRBD1|TRBV2
TGTGCCAGCACGGGACAGGGGGACACTGAAGCTTTCTTT
CASTGQGDTEAFF
>TRBJ1-2|-|TRBD1|TRBV6-1
TGTGCCACGCAGGGGGCCGGCACAGGGCAGGGCTACACCTTC
CATQGAGTGQGYTF
>TRBJ2-1|-|-|TRBV7-9
TGTGCCAGCAGGTCAGGGGTAAGCTCCTACAATGAGCAGTTCTTC
CASRSGVSSYNEQFF
>TRBJ1-1|few|-|TRBV6-5
TGTGCCAGCAGTTACGTGGGGGCCGGCACTGAAGCTTTCTTT
CASSYVGAGTEAFF
>TRBJ2-2|many|-|TRBV12-3/TRBV12-4
TGTGCCATCCTTCCGCGGGGCTACGGGGAGCTGTTTTTT
CAILPRGYGELFF
>TRBJ1-5|many|-|TRBV7-9
TGTGCCAGCAGCTTGCATCATCAGCCCCAGCATTTT
CASSLHHQPQHF
>TRBJ1-2|many|-|TRBV10-3
TGTGCCATCAGCCCGGGGCCCAGCGCCCGCTATGGCTACACCTTC
CAISPGPSARYGYTF
>TRBJ1-6|once|-|TRBV7-2
TGTGGTGTTAAGAGGGGGGTCCTGAATTCACCCCTCCACTTT
CGVKRGVLNSPLHF
>TRBJ1-4|many|-|TRBV7-2
TGTGCCAGCAGCTTGACCGGACGGCAGACTAAACTGTTTTTT
CASSLTGRQTKLFF
>TRBJ1-6|many|TRBD1|TRBV20-1
TGCAGTGCTACACAGGGGGCGGTCTCCTATAATTCACCCCTCCACTTT
CSATQGAVSYNSPLHF
>TRBJ1-2|-|-|TRBV15
TGTGCCGCCAGCAGCCAAAGCCCGGGACGGCACTATGGCTACACCTTC
CAASSQSPGRHYGYTF
>TRBJ2-7|-|TRBD2|TRBV2
TGTGCCAGCCGAGTGGGGTTGGGACTAGCGGGAAAGGGGGAGCAGTACTTC
CASRVGLGLAGKGEQYF
>TRBJ1-1|-|-|TRBV9
TGTGCCAGCTGGGTGGGCGGGGCGGACACTGAAGCTTTCTTT
CASWVGGADTEAFF
>TRBJ1-2|-|-|TRBV10-3
TGTGCCATCACCGACGGACAGCTCTATGGCTACACCTTC
CAITDGQLYGYTF
>TRBJ2-5|-|TRBD2|TRBV11-2
TGTGCCAGCACGGGAGGGCTAGCGGGAGCAGAGACCCAGTACTTC
CASTGGLAGAETQYF
>TRBJ1-5|few|-|TRBV2
TGTGCCAGCAGTTACTCGTGGGACCGATATCAGCCCCAGCATTTT
CASSYSWDRYQPQHF
>TRBJ1-2|once|-|TRBV15
TGTGCCACCAGCAGTTACCACCGACAGAACTATGGCTACACCTTC
CATSSYHRQNYGYTF
>TRBJ1-2|-|-|TRBV2
TGTGCCAGCAGTGAGGGGGGGAGTGACACCGCTAACTATGGCTACACCTTC
CASSEGGSDTANYGYTF
>TRBJ1-1|few|-|TRBV5-1
TGCGCCAGCAGCCGCGGAGTTGGGGGCGTCGACACTGAAGCTTTCTTT
CASSRGVGGVDTEAFF
>TRBJ1-3|few|-|TRBV6-6
TGTGCCAGCAGTTACTTGCGGGGCTCCTCTGGAAACACCATATATTTT
CASSYLRGSSGNTIYF
>TRBJ2-2|few|-|TRBV2
TGTGCCAGCACCGCACAAAACACCGGGGAGCTGTTTTTT
CASTAQNTGELFF
>TRBJ1-1|many|-|TRBV6-6
TGTGCCAGCATGCGGAGGGACACTGAAGCTTTCTTT
CASMRRDTEAFF
>TRBJ1-1|many|-|TRBV29-1
TGCAGCGTTTCAGGGGTTGGTCCGAACACTGAAGCTTTCTTT
CSVSGVGPNTEAFF
>TRBJ1-3|-|-|TRBV5-4
TGTGCCAGCAGCTTATCAACGGAAGGAAACACCATATATTTT
CASSLSTEGNTIYF
>TRBJ2-3|many|TRBD1|TRBV25-1
TGTGCCAGCAGTGACACTCCTGGACAGGGCAGCACAGATACGCAGTATTTT
CASSDTPGQGSTDTQYF
>TRBJ1-2|many|-|TRBV15
TGTGCCACCCGTCGCGGGGTAGGAGAAGGCTACACCTTC
CATRRGVGEGYTF
>TRBJ2-7|few|TRBD2|TRBV4-1
TGCGCCAGCAGCCGGTCGTCTAGCGGGAGGGCCTCCTACGAGCAGTACTTC
CASSRSSSGRASYEQYF
>TRBJ2-5|many|-|TRBV29-1
TGCAGCGTTCTAAGGAAGTACGGCCAGCAAGAGACCCAGCACTTC
CSVLRKYGQQETQHF
>TRBJ1-2|many|-|TRBV12-3/TRBV12-4
TGTGCCAGCAGTTTATTAGCAGGGCTCAGTGGCTACACCTTC
CASSLLAGLSGYTF
>TRBJ1-1|many|TRBD1|TRBV19
TGTGCCAGCACGGACAGGGTCGACACTGAAGCTTTCTTT
CASTDRVDTEAFF
>TRBJ1-2|-|-|TRBV12-3/TRBV12-4
TGTGCCAGCAGTTTACTTCCAGGGGCTGGGTATGGCTACACCTTC
CASSLLPGAGYGYTF
>TRBJ1-3|-|TRBD1|TRBV7-2
TGTGCCAGCAGCCCTACAGGGGCTTCTGGAAACACCATATATTTT
CASSPTGASGNTIYF
>TRBJ1-1|few|TRBD1|TRBV7-2
TGTGCCAGCAGTTTCCAACAGGGGGCCCGTACTGAAGCTTTCTTT
CASSFQQGARTEAFF
>TRBJ1-6|few|TRBD1|TRBV6-1
TGTGCCAGCAGTGTTTGGGACAGTAATTCACCCCTCCACTTT
CASSVWDSNSPLHF
>TRBJ1-6|-|TRBD1|TRBV24-1
TGTGCCACCAGTGAGACAGGGCCTCCCCTCCACTTT
CATSETGPPLHF
>TRBJ1-3|-|-|TRBV2
TGTGCCGGCAGTGAAGGGGTCCCTGGAAACACCATATATTTT
CAGSEGVPGNTIYF
>TRBJ2-1|-|-|TRBV7-9
TGTGCCAGCAGCTTAAGACTAGGGGGGAGGGATGAGCAGTTCTTC
CASSLRLGGRDEQFF
>TRBJ1-5|-|-|TRBV12-3/TRBV12-4
TGTGCCAGCAGCGTACAGGGACCGAGCCAGCCCCAGCATTTT
CASSVQGPSQPQHF
>TRBJ1-5|-|-|TRBV20-1
TGCAGTGCTACGATAAATAGCAATCAGCCCCAGCATTTT
CSATINSNQPQHF
>TRBJ1-6|-|TRBD1|TRBV12-3/TRBV12-4
TGTGCCAGCAGCACGGGACAGATAAATTCACCCCTCCACTTT
CASSTGQINSPLHF
>TRBJ1-2|-|TRBD1|TRBV7-2
TGTGCCAGCAGCGTCTCCAGGGGGGCAGGCTACACCTTC
CASSVSRGAGYTF
>TRBJ1-2|few|-|TRBV7-9
TGCGCCAGCAGTGATGGCAGTCCCTATGGCTACACCTTC
CASSDGSPYGYTF
>TRBJ1-1|-|-|TRBV28
TGTGCCAGCAGTTTCCCCAGGGTAGACACTGAAGCTTTCTTT
CASSFPRVDTEAFF
>TRBJ1-2|-|-|TRBV6-1
TGTGCCAGCAGTGAAGAGGGTCGTGGCTACACCTTC
CASSEEGRGYTF
>TRBJ2-2|once|-|TRBV20-1
TGCAGTGCTAGAGATCAGACAGTTCGCGACACCGGGGGGCTGTTTTTT
CSARDQTVRDTGGLFF
>TRBJ1-2|few|-|TRBV9
TGTGCCAGCAGCGCGAGGGCCGGCGGGGATACCAACTATGGCTACACCTTC
CASSARAGGDTNYGYTF
>TRBJ1-5|-|TRBD1|TRBV12-3/TRBV12-4
TGTGCCAGCAGTCTCGGGGGGACAGGGGAGGGTCAGCCCCAGCATTTT
CASSLGGTGEGQPQHF
>TRBJ1-1|-|-|TRBV6-5
TGTGCCAGCAGCTCCCGGACCAGAGCTTTCTTT
CASSSRTRAFF
>TRBJ2-7|-|TRBD2|TRBV7-6
TGTGCCTGGAGGGTAGCGGGAGGGCCTTTGTGGGAGCAGTACTTC
CAWRVAGGPLWEQYF
>TRBJ2-7|-|TRBD2|TRBV7-2
TGTGCCAGCAGCTACCGGACTAGCGGGGGGGCCTACGAGCAGTACTTC
CASSYRTSGGAYEQYF